A single sample gave rise to the 5 T cell receptor beta chains below, sequenced in a study of response to subunit inactivated influenza vaccine. TCRdb ran MiXCR on the RT-PCR reads and lists one entry per CDR3 protein. The sample lists about 480,000 distinct CDR3 sequences; around 25% were seen once. The specimen comprised CD4+ T cells sorted from PBMCs, sampled 4 to 6 days after vaccination. The receptors derive from a man aged 45-65 years who received an inactivated influenza vaccine.

The chain uses TRBV6-2 or TRBV6-3 and TRBJ2-1; possibly TRBD1 for D (5 bases). The CDR3 is 15 residues long. The germline gives CDR1 MNHEY, CDR2 SVGEGT. Deletions cut 4 bases from V and 6 bases from J, with 16 bases between. In nucleotides, the CDR3 is TGTGCCAGCAGTTTTGACCCAGCAGGGTTCAATGAGCAGTTCTTC. The encoded protein is CASSFDPAGFNEQFF.

The CDR3, as DNA: TGTGCCAGCAGCTCCCACCAATACCTGGCCCCTACCTACGAGCAGTACTTC. It is translated as CASSSHQYLAPTYEQYF. The chain is built from TRBV7-8 and TRBJ2-7; D is undetermined. The CDR3 has 17 residues. V was clipped by 4 bases and J by 2 bases, with 21 bases between them. Germline assignment: CDR1 SGHVS and CDR2 FQNEAQ.

The chain uses TRBV11-2 and TRBJ2-7; TRBD2 agrees at 7 bases. V gave up 0 bases and J gave up 6 bases; unmatched junction bases: 8. Germline V CDR1 and CDR2: SGHAT, FQNNGV. This CDR3 is built from 15 residues. The CDR3 DNA is TGTGCCAGCAGCTTAGAGGCGCTAGCGGTGGGCGAGCAGTACTTC. Its protein is CASSLEALAVGEQYF.

The V and J genes are TRBV12-3 or TRBV12-4 and TRBJ2-1; a possible D gene is TRBD2 (6 bases). The CDR3 extends over 17 amino acids. Trimming left V 5 bases short and J 2 bases short, with 19 bases between. CDR3 DNA: TGTGCCAGCAGTACGCCTCTAGCGATTACCCCCTACAATGAGCAGTTCTTC. It specifies CASSTPLAITPYNEQFF.

The rearrangement links TRBV20-1 to TRBJ2-5, with D unresolved. CDR1 and CDR2 from the germline V gene are DFQATT and SNEGSKA (reference sequence). This CDR3 is built from 14 residues. Trimming removed 0 bases at V and 4 bases at J, with 12 bases between. Here the CDR3 reads CSARDLWTGETQYF. CDR3 nucleotides: TGCAGTGCTAGAGATCTCTGGACGGGAGAGACCCAGTACTTC.